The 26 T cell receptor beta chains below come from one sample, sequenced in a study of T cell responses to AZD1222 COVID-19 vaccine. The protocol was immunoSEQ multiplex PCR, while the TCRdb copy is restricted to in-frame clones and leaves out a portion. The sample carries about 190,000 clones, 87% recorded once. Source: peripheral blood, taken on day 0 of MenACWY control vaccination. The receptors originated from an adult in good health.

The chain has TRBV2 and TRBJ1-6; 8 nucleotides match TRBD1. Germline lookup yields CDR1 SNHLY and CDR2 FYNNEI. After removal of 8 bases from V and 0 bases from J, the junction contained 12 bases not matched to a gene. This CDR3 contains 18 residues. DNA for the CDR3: TGTGCCAGCGGCTCCGCAGGGGGCGATAACTCCTATAATTCACCCCTCCACTTT. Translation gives CASGSAGGDNSYNSPLHF.

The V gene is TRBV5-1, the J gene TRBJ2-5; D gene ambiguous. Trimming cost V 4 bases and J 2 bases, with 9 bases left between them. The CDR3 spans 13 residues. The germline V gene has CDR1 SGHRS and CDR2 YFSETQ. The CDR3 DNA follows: TGCGCCAGCAGCAGAGTTACACAAGAGACCCAGTACTTC. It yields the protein CASSRVTQETQYF.

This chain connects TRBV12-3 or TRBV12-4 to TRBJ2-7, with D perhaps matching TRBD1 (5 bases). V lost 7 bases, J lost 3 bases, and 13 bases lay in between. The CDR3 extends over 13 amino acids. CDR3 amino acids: CASTLGHLYEQYF. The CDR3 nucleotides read TGTGCCAGCACCTTGGGGCACCTCTACGAGCAGTACTTC.

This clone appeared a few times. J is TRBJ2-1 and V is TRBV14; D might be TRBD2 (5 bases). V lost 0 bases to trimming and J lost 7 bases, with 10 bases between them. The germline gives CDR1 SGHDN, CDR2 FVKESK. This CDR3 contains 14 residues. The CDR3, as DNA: TGTGCCAGCAGCCAAGATCTTCGGGGAAATGAGCAGTTCTTC. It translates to CASSQDLRGNEQFF.

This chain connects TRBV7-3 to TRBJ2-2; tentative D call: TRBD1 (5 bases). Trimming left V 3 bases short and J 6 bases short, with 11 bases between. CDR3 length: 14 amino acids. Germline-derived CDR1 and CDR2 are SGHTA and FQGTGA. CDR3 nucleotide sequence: TGTGCCAGCAGCTTGATCCAGGGTTCCGGGGAGCTGTTTTTT. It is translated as CASSLIQGSGELFF.

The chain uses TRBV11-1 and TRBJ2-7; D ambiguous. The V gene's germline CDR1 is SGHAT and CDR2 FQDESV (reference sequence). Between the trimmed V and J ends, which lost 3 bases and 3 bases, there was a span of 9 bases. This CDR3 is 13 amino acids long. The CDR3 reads CASSFSTGYEQYF. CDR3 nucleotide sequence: TGTGCCAGCAGCTTTAGCACCGGCTACGAGCAGTACTTC.

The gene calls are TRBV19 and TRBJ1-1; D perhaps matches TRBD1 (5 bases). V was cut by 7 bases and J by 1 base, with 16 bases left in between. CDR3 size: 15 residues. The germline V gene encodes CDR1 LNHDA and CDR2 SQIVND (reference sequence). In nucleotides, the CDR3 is TGTGCCAGTATTGGAGTGGGGACGGGGAACACTGAAGCTTTCTTT. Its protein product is CASIGVGTGNTEAFF.

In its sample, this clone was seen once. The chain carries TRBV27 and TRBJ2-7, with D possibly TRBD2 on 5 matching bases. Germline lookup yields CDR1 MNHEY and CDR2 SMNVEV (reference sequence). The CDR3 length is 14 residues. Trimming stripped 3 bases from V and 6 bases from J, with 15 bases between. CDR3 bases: TGTGCCAGCAGTTTCTCCCGGGGAAAGAGCGAGCAGTACTTC. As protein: CASSFSRGKSEQYF.

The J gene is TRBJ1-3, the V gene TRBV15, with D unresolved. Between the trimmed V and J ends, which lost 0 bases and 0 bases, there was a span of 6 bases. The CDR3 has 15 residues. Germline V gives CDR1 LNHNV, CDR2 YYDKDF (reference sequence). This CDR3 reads CATSRESVSGNTIYF. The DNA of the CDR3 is TGTGCCACCAGCAGAGAATCGGTCTCTGGAAACACCATATATTTT.

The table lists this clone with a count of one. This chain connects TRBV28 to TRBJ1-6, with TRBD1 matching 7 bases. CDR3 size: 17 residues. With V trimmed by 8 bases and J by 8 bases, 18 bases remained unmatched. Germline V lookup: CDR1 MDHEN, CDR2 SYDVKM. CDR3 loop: CASLTPAGGQHDSPLHF. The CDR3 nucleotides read TGTGCCAGCCTTACCCCTGCGGGGGGACAGCACGATTCACCCCTCCACTTT.

CDR3 region: CASSSRQGVPTDTQYF. The CDR3 nucleotides are TGTGCCAGCAGTTCTCGACAGGGGGTCCCCACAGATACGCAGTATTTT. The chain carries TRBV25-1 and TRBJ2-3; TRBD1 matches 9 bases. This CDR3 has 16 residues. Germline V lookup: CDR1 MGHDK, CDR2 SYGVNS. V lost 5 bases and J lost 2; bases outside the gene matches: 8.

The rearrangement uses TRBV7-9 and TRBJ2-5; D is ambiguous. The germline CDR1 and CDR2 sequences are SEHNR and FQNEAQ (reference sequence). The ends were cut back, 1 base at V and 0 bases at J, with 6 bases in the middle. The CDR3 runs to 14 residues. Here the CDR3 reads CASSLGEYQETQYF. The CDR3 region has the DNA TGTGCCAGCAGCTTAGGGGAATACCAAGAGACCCAGTACTTC.

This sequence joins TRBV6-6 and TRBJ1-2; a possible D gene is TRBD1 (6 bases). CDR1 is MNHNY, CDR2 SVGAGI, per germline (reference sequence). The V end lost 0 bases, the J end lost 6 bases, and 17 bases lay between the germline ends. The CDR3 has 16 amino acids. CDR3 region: CASSYSNLGGAHGYTF. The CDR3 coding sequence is TGTGCCAGCAGTTACTCGAATCTGGGGGGGGCTCATGGCTACACCTTC.

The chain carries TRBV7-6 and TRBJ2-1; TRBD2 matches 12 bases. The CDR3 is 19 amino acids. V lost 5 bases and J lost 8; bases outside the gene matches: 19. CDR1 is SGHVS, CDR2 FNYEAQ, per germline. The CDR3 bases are TGTGCCAGCAGCCCCCGGACAGGGGCTAGACTAGCGGGAGCTTATGAGCAGTTCTTC. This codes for CASSPRTGARLAGAYEQFF.

CDR3 bases: TGTGCCAGCAGCTTACGGGGACGGACTGAAGCTTTCTTT. Its translation is CASSLRGRTEAFF. The V gene is TRBV13, the J gene TRBJ1-1; tentative D call: TRBD1 (5 bases). The CDR3 runs 13 residues. V lost 2 bases and J 5 bases, leaving 9 bases between the germline ends. Germline assignment: CDR1 PRHDT and CDR2 FYEKMQ (reference sequence).

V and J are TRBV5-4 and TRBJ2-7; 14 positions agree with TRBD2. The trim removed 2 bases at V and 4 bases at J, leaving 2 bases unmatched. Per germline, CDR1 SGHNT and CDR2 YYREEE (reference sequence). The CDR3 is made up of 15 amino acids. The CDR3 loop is CASSFGTSGSYEQYF. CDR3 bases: TGTGCCAGCAGCTTCGGGACTAGCGGGAGTTACGAGCAGTACTTC.

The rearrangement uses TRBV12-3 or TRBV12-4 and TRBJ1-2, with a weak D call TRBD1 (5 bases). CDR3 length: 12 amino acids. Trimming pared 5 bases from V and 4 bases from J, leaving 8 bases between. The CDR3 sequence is CASSQGAYGYTF. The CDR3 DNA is TGTGCCAGCAGTCAGGGTGCCTATGGCTACACCTTC.

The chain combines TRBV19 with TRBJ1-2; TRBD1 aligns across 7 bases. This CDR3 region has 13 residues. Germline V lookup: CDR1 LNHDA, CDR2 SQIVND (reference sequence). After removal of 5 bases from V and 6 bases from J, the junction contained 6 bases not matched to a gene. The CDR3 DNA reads TGTGCCAGTAGTGCGATTACAGGGGATGGCTACACCTTC. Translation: CASSAITGDGYTF. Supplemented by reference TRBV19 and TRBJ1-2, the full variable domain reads DGGITQSPKYLFRKEGQNVTLSCEQNLNHDAMYWYRQDPGQGLRLIYYSQIVNDFQKGDIAEGYSVSREKKESFPLTVTSAQKNPTAFYLCASSAITGDGYTFGSGTRLTVV.

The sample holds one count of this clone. The CDR3 coding sequence is TGTGCCAGCAGCCCGAGTAGGAGCTCCTACGAGCAGTACTTC. It specifies CASSPSRSSYEQYF. This chain uses TRBV9 with TRBJ2-7, with D unclear. The length of the CDR3 is 14 residues. CDR1 is SGDLS and CDR2 is YYNGEE in the germline V gene. Trimming removed 4 bases at V and 0 bases at J, with 11 bases between. Full variable domain (missing parts from reference TRBV9 and TRBJ2-7): DSGVTQTPKHLITATGQRVTLRCSPRSGDLSVYWYQQSLDQGLQFLIQYYNGEERAKGNILERFSAQQFPDLHSELNLSSLELGDSALYFCASSPSRSSYEQYFGPGTRLTVT.

The CDR3 DNA reads as TGTGCCATCAGTGAGTCGAGTCAGGGGATCTATGGCTACACCTTC. Protein sequence: CAISESSQGIYGYTF. The rearrangement joins TRBV10-3 to TRBJ1-2; TRBD1 might be the D (6 bases). Trimming stripped 0 bases from V and 4 bases from J, with 12 bases between. The CDR3 totals 15 residues. Germline CDR1 is ENHRY and CDR2 is SYGVKD.

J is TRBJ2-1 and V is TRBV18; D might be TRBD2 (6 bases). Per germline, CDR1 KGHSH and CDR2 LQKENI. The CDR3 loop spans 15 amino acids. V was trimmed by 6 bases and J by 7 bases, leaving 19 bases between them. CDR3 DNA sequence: TGTGCCAGCTCTTCGACGGGGGATCCGGGAAATGAGCAGTTCTTC. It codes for CASSSTGDPGNEQFF.

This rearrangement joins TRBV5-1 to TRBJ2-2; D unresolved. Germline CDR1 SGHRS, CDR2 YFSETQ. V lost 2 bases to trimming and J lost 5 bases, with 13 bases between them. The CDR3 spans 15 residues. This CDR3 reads CASSFDGFGTGELFF. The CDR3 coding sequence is TGCGCCAGCAGCTTTGACGGATTCGGTACCGGGGAGCTGTTTTTT.

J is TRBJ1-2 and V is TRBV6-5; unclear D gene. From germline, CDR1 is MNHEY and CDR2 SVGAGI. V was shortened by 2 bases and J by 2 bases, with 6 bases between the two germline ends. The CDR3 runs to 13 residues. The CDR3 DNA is TGTGCCAGCAGTTACGAAGGGAACTATGGCTACACCTTC. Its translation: CASSYEGNYGYTF.

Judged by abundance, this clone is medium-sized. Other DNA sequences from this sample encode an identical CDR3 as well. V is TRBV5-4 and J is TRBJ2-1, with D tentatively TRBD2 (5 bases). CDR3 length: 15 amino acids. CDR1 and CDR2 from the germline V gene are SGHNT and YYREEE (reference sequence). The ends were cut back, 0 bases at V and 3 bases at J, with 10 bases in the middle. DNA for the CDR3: TGTGCCAGCAGCTTGGATAGTCGGGGCTACAATGAGCAGTTCTTC. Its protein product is CASSLDSRGYNEQFF.

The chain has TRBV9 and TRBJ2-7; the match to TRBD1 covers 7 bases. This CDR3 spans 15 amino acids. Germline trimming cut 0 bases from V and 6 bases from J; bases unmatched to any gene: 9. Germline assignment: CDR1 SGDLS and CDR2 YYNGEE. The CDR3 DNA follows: TGTGCCAGCAGCGTAGGAGCAGGGGGTGGCAGCGAGCAGTACTTC. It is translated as CASSVGAGGGSEQYF.

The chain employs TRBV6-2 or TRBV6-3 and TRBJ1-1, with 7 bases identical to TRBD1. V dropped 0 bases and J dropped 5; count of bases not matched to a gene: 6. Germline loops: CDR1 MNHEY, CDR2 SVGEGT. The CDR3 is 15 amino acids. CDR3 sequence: CASSYSNRGDTEAFF. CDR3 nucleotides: TGTGCCAGCAGTTACTCGAACAGGGGAGATACTGAAGCTTTCTTT.